The rows below give T cell receptor beta chains drawn from one sample of a study of blood T cell repertoires in COVID-19. The repertoire was sequenced with immunoSEQ multiplex PCR; TCRdb's copy has only in-frame clones and lacks some. The table shows 65,000 or so clones, with around 84% occurring only once. The sample comprised peripheral blood. The receptors were sampled from a woman between 70 and 85 years old with acute or convalescent COVID-19. CDR3s include the opening cysteine and the closing phenylalanine or tryptophan. D genes are given only for firm matches. Size tells how often a clone was seen (once, few, many) or the class of an expanded clone, and some rows leave it out.

J: TRBJ1-1
D: .
V: TRBV29-1
size: .
CDR3: CSTETGGSTEAFF
DNA: TGCAGCACTGAGACAGGAGGAAGTACTGAAGCTTTCTTT

J: TRBJ1-6
D: TRBD1
V: TRBV7-8
size: .
CDR3: CASSRTGGNSPLHF
DNA: TGTGCCAGCAGCCGCACAGGGGGAAATTCACCCCTCCACTTT

J: TRBJ2-5
D: TRBD2
V: TRBV30
size: .
CDR3: CAWSVGLAGGQETQYF
DNA: TGTGCCTGGAGTGTAGGGCTAGCGGGGGGTCAAGAGACCCAGTACTTC

J: TRBJ2-1
D: TRBD2
V: TRBV6-1
size: .
CDR3: CASSDRGLAGGNEQFF
DNA: TGTGCCAGCAGTGATCGGGGACTAGCGGGGGGGAATGAGCAGTTCTTC

J: TRBJ1-2
D: TRBD1
V: TRBV15
size: once
CDR3: CATSRLGTGGDYGYTF
DNA: TGTGCCACCAGCAGGTTGGGGACAGGGGGGGACTATGGCTACACCTTC

J: TRBJ2-7
D: TRBD1
V: TRBV27
size: .
CDR3: CASSPHRGPYEQYF
DNA: TGTGCCAGCAGTCCCCACAGGGGGCCCTACGAGCAGTACTTC

J: TRBJ2-1
D: .
V: TRBV28
size: .
CDR3: CASSLSQTRYNEQFF
DNA: TGTGCCAGCAGTTTGAGTCAGACACGCTACAATGAGCAGTTCTTC

J: TRBJ2-7
D: TRBD2
V: TRBV5-4
size: .
CDR3: CASSPGLEAEQYF
DNA: TGTGCCAGCAGCCCGGGACTAGAGGCCGAGCAGTACTTC

J: TRBJ2-1
D: TRBD2
V: TRBV18
size: once
CDR3: CASSPVLAGSYNEQFF
DNA: TGTGCCAGCTCACCAGTACTAGCGGGGTCCTACAATGAGCAGTTCTTC

J: TRBJ2-5
D: TRBD1
V: TRBV5-4
size: .
CDR3: CASSPTGLGETQYF
DNA: TGTGCCAGCAGCCCGACAGGGTTGGGAGAGACCCAGTACTTC

J: TRBJ1-3
D: .
V: TRBV7-9
size: few
CDR3: CASSLGFGQWAGNTIYF
DNA: TGTGCCAGCAGCTTAGGATTTGGTCAATGGGCCGGAAACACCATATATTTT

J: TRBJ1-5
D: .
V: TRBV7-2
size: .
CDR3: CASSLVGREPQHF
DNA: TGTGCCAGCAGCTTAGTCGGGAGGGAGCCCCAGCATTTT

J: TRBJ1-2
D: TRBD1
V: TRBV15
size: .
CDR3: CATSRATGAGNYGYTF
DNA: TGTGCCACCAGCAGAGCCACAGGGGCGGGGAACTATGGCTACACCTTC

J: TRBJ2-6
D: .
V: TRBV6-1
size: .
CDR3: CASSEASASLGANVLTF
DNA: TGTGCCAGCAGTGAAGCCTCCGCCAGTCTCGGGGCCAACGTCCTGACTTTC

J: TRBJ1-1
D: TRBD1
V: TRBV2
size: .
CDR3: CASSKTGFGTEAFF
DNA: TGTGCCAGCAGTAAGACAGGGTTTGGCACTGAAGCTTTCTTT

J: TRBJ2-7
D: TRBD1
V: TRBV19
size: .
CDR3: CASSRKGTGVSYEQYF
DNA: TGTGCCAGTAGTAGGAAAGGGACAGGCGTATCCTACGAGCAGTACTTC

J: TRBJ1-6
D: TRBD1
V: TRBV6-5
size: few
CDR3: CASSPGQANSPLHF
DNA: TGTGCCAGCAGCCCGGGACAGGCAAATTCACCCCTCCACTTT

J: TRBJ1-2
D: TRBD1
V: TRBV30
size: .
CDR3: CASLTRQGDYGYTF
DNA: TGTGCCTCCCTCACCCGACAGGGGGACTATGGCTACACCTTC

J: TRBJ2-1
D: .
V: TRBV1
size: once
CDR3: CTSSQSGRAGNEQFF
DNA: TGCACCAGCAGCCAGAGCGGGAGGGCCGGGAATGAGCAGTTCTTC

J: TRBJ1-2
D: .
V: TRBV3-1/TRBV3-2
size: .
CDR3: CASSQDTGFGGYTF
DNA: TGTGCCAGCAGCCAAGATACGGGGTTTGGCGGCTACACCTTC

J: TRBJ1-5
D: .
V: TRBV12-3/TRBV12-4
size: .
CDR3: CASSRGGNQPQHF
DNA: TGTGCCAGCAGTCGGGGTGGGAATCAGCCCCAGCATTTT

J: TRBJ2-7
D: .
V: TRBV6-5
size: .
CDR3: CASSRDSYEQYF
DNA: TGTGCCAGCAGCAGGGACTCCTACGAGCAGTACTTC

J: TRBJ2-7
D: TRBD1
V: TRBV12-5
size: .
CDR3: CASGSTPGQGFHEQYF
DNA: TGTGCTAGTGGTTCTACCCCGGGACAGGGTTTCCACGAGCAGTACTTC

J: TRBJ1-1
D: .
V: TRBV3-1/TRBV3-2
size: once
CDR3: CASSQDGLNTEAFF
DNA: TGTGCCAGCAGCCAAGATGGGCTGAACACTGAAGCTTTCTTT

J: TRBJ1-1
D: .
V: TRBV7-2
size: .
CDR3: CASSKETGWSTEAFF
DNA: TGTGCCAGCAGCAAAGAAACAGGGTGGAGCACTGAAGCTTTCTTT

J: TRBJ1-6
D: .
V: TRBV28
size: .
CDR3: CASSLLFRGGAYNSPLHF
DNA: TGTGCCAGCAGTTTATTGTTTCGGGGGGGGGCCTATAATTCACCCCTCCACTTT

J: TRBJ1-2
D: .
V: TRBV4-1
size: few
CDR3: CASSQGVDTFYGYTF
DNA: TGCGCCAGCAGCCAAGGGGTAGACACGTTCTATGGCTACACCTTC

J: TRBJ2-5
D: .
V: TRBV30
size: .
CDR3: CAWSDLQGWETQYF
DNA: TGTGCCTGGAGCGATCTCCAGGGCTGGGAGACCCAGTACTTC

J: TRBJ2-5
D: .
V: TRBV6-1
size: .
CDR3: CASSEATTVIQWAQYF
DNA: TGTGCCAGCAGTGAAGCTACGACAGTAATCCAGTGGGCCCAGTACTTC

J: TRBJ2-1
D: TRBD1
V: TRBV30
size: .
CDR3: CAWSPGTGSYEQFF
DNA: TGTGCCTGGAGTCCCGGGACAGGATCATATGAGCAGTTCTTC

J: TRBJ2-5
D: .
V: TRBV19
size: .
CDR3: CASSFSGSMGETQYF
DNA: TGTGCCAGTAGTTTTTCGGGGTCCATGGGAGAGACCCAGTACTTC

J: TRBJ2-7
D: .
V: TRBV27
size: once
CDR3: CASSFSLQADEQYF
DNA: TGTGCCAGCAGTTTTTCCCTCCAAGCGGACGAGCAGTACTTC